Listed below are T cell receptor beta chains from one sample, sequenced in a study of cytomegalovirus exposure and HLA in healthy donors. TCRdb's copy holds only in-frame clones and misses some; the assay was immunoSEQ multiplex PCR. The sample holds around 170,000 clones, more than 65% seen once. The specimen was PBMCs. All receptors come from a woman aged 25 to 39 in good health and CMV-seropositive. CDR3s include the opening cysteine and the closing phenylalanine or tryptophan. D genes are given only for firm matches. Clone sizes are given selectively: once, few, many, or a class where the clone is expanded.

v_call: TRBV9; clone_size: NA; d_call: TRBD1; j_call: TRBJ2-6; cdr3_aa: CASNPTGDGANVLTF; cdr3_nt: TGTGCCAGCAACCCGACAGGGGACGGGGCCAACGTCCTGACTTTC
v_call: TRBV7-2; clone_size: NA; d_call: TRBD2; j_call: TRBJ2-5; cdr3_aa: CASSLALAGGQETQYF; cdr3_nt: TGTGCCAGCAGCTTAGCGCTAGCGGGGGGCCAAGAGACCCAGTACTTC
v_call: TRBV7-2; clone_size: once; d_call: TRBD2; j_call: TRBJ2-7; cdr3_aa: CASRSGGYEQYF; cdr3_nt: TGTGCCAGCAGAAGCGGGGGCTACGAGCAGTACTTC
v_call: TRBV19; clone_size: NA; d_call: NA; j_call: TRBJ2-7; cdr3_aa: CASSRYSGHSYEQYF; cdr3_nt: TGTGCCAGTAGTAGGTACTCGGGACACTCCTACGAGCAGTACTTC
v_call: TRBV7-8; clone_size: once; d_call: NA; j_call: TRBJ1-1; cdr3_aa: CASSLDHRGYGTEAFF; cdr3_nt: TGTGCCAGCAGCTTAGATCATCGGGGGTACGGCACTGAAGCTTTCTTT
v_call: TRBV9; clone_size: NA; d_call: TRBD1; j_call: TRBJ1-1; cdr3_aa: CASSDEVTGGNTEAFF; cdr3_nt: TGTGCCAGCAGCGACGAGGTGACAGGGGGGAACACTGAAGCTTTCTTT
v_call: TRBV19; clone_size: NA; d_call: NA; j_call: TRBJ2-3; cdr3_aa: CASSIRSPLWTDTQYF; cdr3_nt: TGTGCCAGTAGTATACGGAGCCCACTTTGGACAGATACGCAGTATTTT
v_call: TRBV11-2; clone_size: NA; d_call: NA; j_call: TRBJ1-6; cdr3_aa: CASGQGSSYNSPLHF; cdr3_nt: TGTGCCAGCGGGCAGGGGAGCTCCTATAATTCACCCCTCCACTTT
v_call: TRBV30; clone_size: once; d_call: TRBD2; j_call: TRBJ2-7; cdr3_aa: CAWSHGGGGSYEQYF; cdr3_nt: TGTGCCTGGAGTCATGGCGGGGGGGGATCCTACGAGCAGTACTTC
v_call: TRBV7-8; clone_size: NA; d_call: TRBD1; j_call: TRBJ2-5; cdr3_aa: CASSSGDRGLRETQYF; cdr3_nt: TGTGCCAGCAGCTCCGGGGACAGGGGGTTGAGGGAGACCCAGTACTTC
v_call: TRBV18; clone_size: NA; d_call: NA; j_call: TRBJ1-6; cdr3_aa: CASSPQTVLQPLHF; cdr3_nt: TGTGCCAGCTCACCCCAGACAGTACTCCAACCCCTCCACTTT
v_call: TRBV5-4; clone_size: NA; d_call: TRBD1; j_call: TRBJ1-4; cdr3_aa: CASSRTGANEKLFF; cdr3_nt: TGTGCCAGCAGCCGGACAGGGGCTAATGAAAAACTGTTTTTT
v_call: TRBV5-5; clone_size: once; d_call: TRBD1; j_call: TRBJ1-5; cdr3_aa: CASSLTDRVRSRPQHF; cdr3_nt: TGTGCCAGCAGCCTAACGGACAGGGTACGATCCCGGCCCCAGCATTTT
v_call: TRBV28; clone_size: NA; d_call: TRBD2; j_call: TRBJ2-3; cdr3_aa: CASSFWEGRGEPYSTDTQYF; cdr3_nt: TGTGCCAGCAGCTTCTGGGAGGGGCGGGGGGAACCCTATAGCACAGATACGCAGTATTTT
v_call: TRBV20-1; clone_size: NA; d_call: NA; j_call: TRBJ1-2; cdr3_aa: CQVGGPGYTF; cdr3_nt: TGCCAGGTCGGTGGGCCCGGCTACACCTTC
v_call: TRBV9; clone_size: NA; d_call: NA; j_call: TRBJ2-1; cdr3_aa: CASSVGLDEQFF; cdr3_nt: TGTGCCAGCAGCGTAGGACTAGATGAGCAGTTCTTC
v_call: TRBV7-8; clone_size: NA; d_call: NA; j_call: TRBJ1-1; cdr3_aa: CASSLGRTVHSEAFF; cdr3_nt: TGTGCCAGCAGCTTAGGGCGGACAGTCCACTCCGAAGCTTTCTTT
v_call: TRBV4-3; clone_size: NA; d_call: NA; j_call: TRBJ2-1; cdr3_aa: CASSLRPAGSYNEQFF; cdr3_nt: TGCGCCAGCAGCCTCCGCCCCGCGGGGTCTTACAATGAGCAGTTCTTC
v_call: TRBV5-5; clone_size: NA; d_call: TRBD1; j_call: TRBJ2-1; cdr3_aa: CASSFRDRQFF; cdr3_nt: TGTGCCAGCAGCTTCCGGGACAGACAGTTCTTC
v_call: TRBV19; clone_size: NA; d_call: TRBD1; j_call: TRBJ2-7; cdr3_aa: CASGKSGTGAYEQYF; cdr3_nt: TGTGCCAGTGGGAAATCCGGGACAGGGGCCTACGAGCAGTACTTC
v_call: TRBV6-5; clone_size: few; d_call: TRBD1; j_call: TRBJ1-1; cdr3_aa: CASSYGGQGLSTEAFF; cdr3_nt: TGTGCCAGCAGTTACGGAGGACAGGGGTTAAGCACTGAAGCTTTCTTT
v_call: TRBV28; clone_size: once; d_call: TRBD1; j_call: TRBJ1-2; cdr3_aa: CASMRGRDGYTF; cdr3_nt: TGTGCCAGCATGAGGGGGCGCGATGGCTACACCTTC
v_call: TRBV27; clone_size: NA; d_call: NA; j_call: TRBJ2-7; cdr3_aa: CASSSQGSYEQYF; cdr3_nt: TGTGCCAGCAGTTCACAGGGCAGCTACGAGCAGTACTTC
v_call: TRBV7-2; clone_size: NA; d_call: NA; j_call: TRBJ2-1; cdr3_aa: CASSLARAYNEQFF; cdr3_nt: TGTGCCAGCAGCTTAGCCCGGGCCTACAATGAGCAGTTCTTC
v_call: TRBV7-9; clone_size: NA; d_call: TRBD1; j_call: TRBJ2-1; cdr3_aa: CASSPRGLHYNEQFF; cdr3_nt: TGTGCCAGCAGCCCCAGGGGGCTGCACTACAATGAGCAGTTCTTC
v_call: TRBV21-1; clone_size: NA; d_call: NA; j_call: TRBJ1-1; cdr3_aa: CASSNRQGWTEAFF; cdr3_nt: TGTGCCAGCAGCAATCGACAGGGGTGGACTGAAGCTTTCTTT
v_call: TRBV6-1; clone_size: few; d_call: TRBD2; j_call: TRBJ2-3; cdr3_aa: CAIGLAGSFTDTQYF; cdr3_nt: TGTGCCATCGGACTAGCGGGATCGTTCACAGATACGCAGTATTTT
v_call: TRBV23-1; clone_size: NA; d_call: NA; j_call: TRBJ2-6; cdr3_aa: CASSQSVGPSPDSGANVLTF; cdr3_nt: TGCGCCAGCAGTCAATCGGTTGGGCCTAGCCCAGACTCTGGGGCCAACGTCCTGACTTTC
v_call: TRBV28; clone_size: NA; d_call: TRBD1; j_call: TRBJ2-1; cdr3_aa: CASSLWGDRGNEQFF; cdr3_nt: TGTGCCAGCAGTTTATGGGGGGACAGGGGAAATGAGCAGTTCTTC
v_call: TRBV5-1; clone_size: NA; d_call: NA; j_call: TRBJ1-1; cdr3_aa: CASSLQVDSFMNTEAFF; cdr3_nt: TGCGCCAGCAGCTTGCAAGTAGACAGTTTCATGAACACTGAAGCTTTCTTT
v_call: TRBV4-1; clone_size: NA; d_call: NA; j_call: TRBJ2-1; cdr3_aa: CASSYRGAISLNEQFF; cdr3_nt: TGCGCCAGCAGCTATCGGGGGGCCATTAGTCTCAATGAGCAGTTCTTC
v_call: TRBV28; clone_size: NA; d_call: NA; j_call: TRBJ1-2; cdr3_aa: CASSLYQGLNTF; cdr3_nt: TGTGCCAGCAGTTTATATCAGGGTCTCAACACCTTC